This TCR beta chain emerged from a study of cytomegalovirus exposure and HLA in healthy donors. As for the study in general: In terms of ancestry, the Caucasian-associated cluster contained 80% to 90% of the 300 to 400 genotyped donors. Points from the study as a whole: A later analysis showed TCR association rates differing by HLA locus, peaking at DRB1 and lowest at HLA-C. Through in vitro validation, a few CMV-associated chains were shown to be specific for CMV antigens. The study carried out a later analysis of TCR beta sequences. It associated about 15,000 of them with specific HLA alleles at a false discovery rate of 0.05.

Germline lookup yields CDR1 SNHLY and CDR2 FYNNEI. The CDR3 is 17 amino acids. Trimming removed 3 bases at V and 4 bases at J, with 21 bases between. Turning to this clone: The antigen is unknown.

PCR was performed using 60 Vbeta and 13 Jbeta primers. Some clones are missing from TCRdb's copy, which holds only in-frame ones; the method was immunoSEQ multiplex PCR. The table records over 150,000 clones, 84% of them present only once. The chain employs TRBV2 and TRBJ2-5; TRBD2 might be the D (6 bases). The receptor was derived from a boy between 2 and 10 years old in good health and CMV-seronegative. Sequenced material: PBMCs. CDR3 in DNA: TGTGCCAGCAGTGAGTTCCCCCCCGACGGGAGAAGAGAGACCCAGTACTTC. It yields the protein CASSEFPPDGRRETQYF.